This T cell receptor (beta chain) was recorded in a study of breast tumors, draining lymph nodes, adjacent tissues. TCRdb passed the multiplex PCR reads through MiXCR, listing each CDR3 protein once. This table has 17,000 or so distinct CDR3 sequences, over 40% appearing once. By sample fraction, this clonotype is medium-sized. Sequences were obtained from breast tumor tissue. The receptor comes from a female donor with breast cancer. Some clones in this sample may be carry-over from other donors' samples.

CDR3 in amino acids: CASSLSARDPNSPLHF. Here the CDR3 DNA reads TGTGCCAGCAGCTTAAGCGCCCGGGACCCAAATTCACCCCTCCACTTT. The chain recombines TRBV7-3 with TRBJ1-6, with a weak D call TRBD1 (5 bases). Trimming left V 1 base short and J 7 bases short, with 14 bases between. The germline CDR1 and CDR2 sequences are SGHTA and FQGTGA. This CDR3 comprises 16 residues.